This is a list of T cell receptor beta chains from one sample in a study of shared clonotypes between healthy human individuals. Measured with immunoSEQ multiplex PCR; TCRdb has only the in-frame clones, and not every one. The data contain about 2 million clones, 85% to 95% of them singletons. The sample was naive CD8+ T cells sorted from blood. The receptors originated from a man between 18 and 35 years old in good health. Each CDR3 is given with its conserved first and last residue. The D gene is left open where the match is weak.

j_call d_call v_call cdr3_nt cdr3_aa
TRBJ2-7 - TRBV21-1 TGTGCCAGCAGCGGACAACTTCGGGACATCCTATACGAGCAGTACTTC CASSGQLRDILYEQYF
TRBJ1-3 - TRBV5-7 TGTGCCAGCAGCTCTCCGAGGCGGGACCCTGGAAACACCATATATTTT CASSSPRRDPGNTIYF
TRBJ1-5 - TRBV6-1 TGTGCCAGCAGTGCCCCTGGCGGTAGCAATCAGCCCCAGCATTTT CASSAPGGSNQPQHF
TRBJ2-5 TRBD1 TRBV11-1 TGTGCCAGCAGCTTAAGGGACAGACAGAATCTCCAAGAGACCCAGTACTTC CASSLRDRQNLQETQYF
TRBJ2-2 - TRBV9 TGTGCCAGCAGCGTAGATTACGGGGAGCTGTTTTTT CASSVDYGELFF
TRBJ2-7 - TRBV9 TGTGCCAGCAGCCCCGGATACGAGCAGTACTTC CASSPGYEQYF
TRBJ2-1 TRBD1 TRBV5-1 TGCGCCAGCAGCACTGGACAGGGTCAGAATGAGCAGTTCTTC CASSTGQGQNEQFF
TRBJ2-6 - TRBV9 TGTGCCAGCAGCGTAATTTCTACCGGGGCCAACGTCCTGACTTTC CASSVISTGANVLTF
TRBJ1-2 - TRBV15 TGTGCCACCAGCAGGACAGTAGGCGATGGCTACACCTTC CATSRTVGDGYTF
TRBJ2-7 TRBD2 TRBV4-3 TGCGCCAGCAGCATCCGACTAGCGGGAGAACTAGAGCAGTACTTC CASSIRLAGELEQYF
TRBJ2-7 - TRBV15 TGTGCCACCAGCAGAGCTGAGGGCTTCTACGAGCAGTACTTC CATSRAEGFYEQYF
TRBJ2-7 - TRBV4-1 TGCGCCAGCAGCCAACAGGCCTGGGGGGAGCAGTACTTC CASSQQAWGEQYF
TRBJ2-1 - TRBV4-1 TGCGCCAGCAGCGAAAGCCAGGGGTTGCGTAATGAGCAGTTCTTC CASSESQGLRNEQFF
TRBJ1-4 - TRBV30 TGTGCCTGGAGTGTACTCGGGAGTAATGAAAAACTGTTTTTT CAWSVLGSNEKLFF
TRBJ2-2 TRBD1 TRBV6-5 TGTGCCATCTGGGACAGGGGGGCCGGGGAGCTGTTTTTT CAIWDRGAGELFF
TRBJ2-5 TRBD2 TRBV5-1 TGCGCCAGCAGCTTGGCCGTGGGACTAGCGGGAGAGACCCAGTACTTC CASSLAVGLAGETQYF
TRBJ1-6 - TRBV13 TGTGCCAGCAGCTTAGATCGAGATAATTCCCCCCTCCACTTT CASSLDRDNSPLHF
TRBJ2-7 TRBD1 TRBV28 TGTGCCAGCAATGGAAGGAGGACAGGGGATGACGAGCAGTACTTC CASNGRRTGDDEQYF
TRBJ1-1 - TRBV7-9 TGTGCCAGCAGCAGGAGGGAGGAGAACACTGAAGCTTTCTTT CASSRREENTEAFF
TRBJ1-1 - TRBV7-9 TGTGCCAGCAGCTTAGTAGCAGGGAACACTGAAGCTTTCTTT CASSLVAGNTEAFF
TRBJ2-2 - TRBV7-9 TGTGCCAGCAGTCCTACCAACACCGGGGAGCTGTTTTTT CASSPTNTGELFF
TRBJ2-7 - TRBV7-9 TGTGCCAGCAGCTTGAGCAGCACCTCCTACGAGCAGTACTTC CASSLSSTSYEQYF
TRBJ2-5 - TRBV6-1 TGTGCCAGCGACGTACGGCTCCAAGAGACCCAGTACTTC CASDVRLQETQYF
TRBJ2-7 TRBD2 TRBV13 TGTGCCAGCAGCTTTGTACTAGCGGGGAAATACGAGCAGTACTTC CASSFVLAGKYEQYF
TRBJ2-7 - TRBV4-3 TGCGCCAGCAGCCAAGGTCAGGGCTCCTACGAGCAGTACTTC CASSQGQGSYEQYF
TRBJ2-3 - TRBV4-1 TGCGCCAGCAGCCAAGTTGGGGTTACAGGGCTCCGAGGCACAGATACGCAGTATTTT CASSQVGVTGLRGTDTQYF
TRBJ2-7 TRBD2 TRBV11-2 TGTGCCAGCAGCTTTGCGAGGACTAGCGGCTTCTACGAGCAGTACTTC CASSFARTSGFYEQYF
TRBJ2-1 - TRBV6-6 TGTGCCAGCAGTTCCCCGTCTAATGAGCAGTTCTTC CASSSPSNEQFF
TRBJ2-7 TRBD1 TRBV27 TGTGCCAGCAGTTTAGACAGGGGGTCCTCCTACGAGCAGTACTTC CASSLDRGSSYEQYF
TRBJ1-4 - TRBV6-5 TGTGCCAGCAGTTACTCAGGGGAAGGGCAGGAGGAAAAACTGTTTTTT CASSYSGEGQEEKLFF
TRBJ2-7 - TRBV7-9 TGTGCCAGCAGCCGTACAGGTTACCCCTACGAGCAGTACTTC CASSRTGYPYEQYF
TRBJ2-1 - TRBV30 TGTGCCTGGAGTGTAGTAGCAGGGGAGATCTTTTACAATGAGCAGTTCTTC CAWSVVAGEIFYNEQFF
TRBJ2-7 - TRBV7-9 TGTGCCAGCAGCTTCCCGCTAAGCTCCTACGAGCAGTACTTC CASSFPLSSYEQYF
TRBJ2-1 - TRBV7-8 TGTGCCAGCAGCTCACTAGCTCTCTCGGGCAATGAGCAGTTCTTC CASSSLALSGNEQFF
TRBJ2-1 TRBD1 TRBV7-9 TGTGCCAGCAGTTCTACCGGGACAGGGAACAATGAGCAGTTCTTC CASSSTGTGNNEQFF
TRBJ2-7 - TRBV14 TGTGCCAGCAGCCAAGTGGGGGGCCCCCTCTACGAGCAGTACTTC CASSQVGGPLYEQYF
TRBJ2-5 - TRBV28 TGTGCCAGCAGTTTAAGTCCAGGGCTTCAAGAGACCCAGTACTTC CASSLSPGLQETQYF
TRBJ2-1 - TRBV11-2 TGTGCCAGCAGCTTAGCTGAGACAGACTCCTACAATGAGCAGTTCTTC CASSLAETDSYNEQFF
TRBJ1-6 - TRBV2 TGTGCCAGCAGACGGACACCTGGGGGATATAATTCACCCCTCCACTTT CASRRTPGGYNSPLHF
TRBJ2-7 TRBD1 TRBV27 TGTGCCAGCAGCCAACAGGGGGCGAGCGAGCAGTACTTC CASSQQGASEQYF
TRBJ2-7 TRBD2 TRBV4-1 TGCGCCAGCAGCCAAGGCCCAGCGGGGGCCTACGAGCAGTACTTC CASSQGPAGAYEQYF
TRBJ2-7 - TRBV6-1 TGTGCCAGCAGTGATCTAGCCCTCCTGAACTACGAGCAGTACTTC CASSDLALLNYEQYF
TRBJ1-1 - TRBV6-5 TGTGCCAGCAGTTACGGCAGCCACACTGAAGCTTTCTTT CASSYGSHTEAFF
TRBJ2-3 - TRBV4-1 TGCGCCAGCAGCCAAGATAGCATAGACACAGATACGCAGTATTTT CASSQDSIDTDTQYF
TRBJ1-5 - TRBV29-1 TGCAGCGTTGATGGGGGGCCAAGCAATCAGCCCCAGCATTTT CSVDGGPSNQPQHF
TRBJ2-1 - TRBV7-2 TGTGCCAGCAGCTATTCAGGGGATGGTGAGCAGTTCTTC CASSYSGDGEQFF
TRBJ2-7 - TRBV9 TGTGCCAGCAGCGCCCCGGGACATCTACTAATAGGGTACTTC CASSAPGHLLIGYF
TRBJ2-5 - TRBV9 TGTGCCAGCAGCACCGACAGGTTCCAAGAGACCCAGTACTTC CASSTDRFQETQYF
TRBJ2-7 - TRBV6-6 TGTGCCAGCATGCGCGGGACCCGGGAGCAGTACTTC CASMRGTREQYF